The 16 T cell receptor beta chains below were found in one sample sequenced in a study of blood T cell repertoires in COVID-19. Only in-frame clones appear in the TCRdb table, and some are missing; sequencing was by immunoSEQ multiplex PCR. The table has 54,000 or so clones, roughly 84% seen once; the top ten hold 7.8%. The specimen was peripheral blood. These receptor sequences come from a man in his forties or fifties with active COVID-19.

The chain has TRBV3-1 (or the pseudogene TRBV3-2) and TRBJ2-7, with 7 bases matching TRBD1. Germline CDR1 and CDR2: LGHDT and YNNKEL (reference sequence). Unmatched junction bases numbered 12, after V lost 4 bases and J lost 6 bases. This CDR3 is built from 15 residues. CDR3 nucleotide sequence: TGTGCCAGCAGCCCTGAGGACAGGTTAAATTCCGAGCAGTACTTC. Its protein is CASSPEDRLNSEQYF.

The chain carries TRBV5-6 and TRBJ1-2, with 9 positions matching TRBD1. V was pared by 0 bases and J by 5 bases, with 8 bases of the junction left unmatched. Germline V gene lookup returns CDR1 SGHDT and CDR2 YYEEEE. The CDR3 runs to 16 residues. The CDR3 DNA reads as TGTGCCAGCAGCTTGGATTACAGGGGGCGCCGATATGGCTACACCTTC. Residues: CASSLDYRGRRYGYTF. The full variable domain, with the rest looked up from reference TRBV5-6 and TRBJ1-2, is DAGVTQSPTHLIKTRGQQVTLRCSPKSGHDTVSWYQQALGQGPQFIFQYYEEEERQRGNFPDRFSGHQFPNYSSELNVNALLLGDSALYLCASSLDYRGRRYGYTFGSGTRLTVV.

To note about this clone: In the same sample, other DNA sequences code for this CDR3. This sequence joins TRBV24-1 and TRBJ1-4, with 11 bases fitting TRBD1. The CDR3 totals 15 residues. CDR1 is KGHDR and CDR2 is SFDVKD in the germline V gene. V trimming: 2 bases; J trimming: 6 bases; junction bases outside the gene matches: 1. Here the CDR3 DNA reads TGTGCCACCAGTGATTCGGGACAGGGGGATGAAAAACTGTTTTTT. As protein: CATSDSGQGDEKLFF.

V and J are TRBV30 and TRBJ1-1; the D gene is possibly TRBD1 (5 bases). Trimming shortened V by 4 bases and J by 0 bases, and 12 bases separated the two germline ends. This CDR3 region has 14 residues. Germline V gene sequence: CDR1 GTSNPN, CDR2 SVGIG (reference sequence). The CDR3 DNA sequence: TGTGCCTGGAAGAGAGACAGCATGAACACTGAAGCTTTCTTT. Translation: CAWKRDSMNTEAFF. Variable domain in full (rest from reference TRBV30 and TRBJ1-1): SQTIHQWPATLVQPVGSPLSLECTVEGTSNPNLYWYRQAAGRGLQLLFYSVGIGQISSEVPQNLSASRPQDRQFILSSKKLLLSDSGFYLCAWKRDSMNTEAFFGQGTRLTVV.

This clone qualifies as medium-sized. V is TRBV5-5 and J is TRBJ1-4; D gene uncertain. The germline CDR1 and CDR2 sequences are SGHKS and YYEKEE (reference sequence). This CDR3 has 18 amino acids. The V end was cut by 1 base, the J end by 0 bases, with 16 bases between. CDR3 loop: CASSLSMIQVATNEKLFF. DNA of the CDR3: TGTGCCAGCAGCTTGAGCATGATCCAGGTTGCAACTAATGAAAAACTGTTTTTT.

This clone has a handful of counts. The rearrangement uses TRBV11-2 and TRBJ2-7; possible D gene TRBD2, 7 bases. V lost 3 bases, J lost 4 bases, and 16 bases lay in between. Germline V CDR1 and CDR2: SGHAT, FQNNGV. The length of the CDR3 is 15 residues. As DNA, the CDR3 is TGTGCCAGCAGCTTCAGTTCGGGGGGCGGATACGAGCAGTACTTC. It specifies CASSFSSGGGYEQYF.

The chain recombines TRBV9 with TRBJ2-1, with TRBD2 matching 10 bases. CDR1 and CDR2 from the germline V gene are SGDLS and YYNGEE. CDR3 length: 14 residues. Trimming cost V 3 bases and J 8 bases; bases outside gene matches: 5. The CDR3 loop reads CASSAWTSGDEQFF. CDR3 in DNA: TGTGCCAGCAGCGCCTGGACTAGCGGCGATGAGCAGTTCTTC.

V usage is TRBV6-5 and J usage is TRBJ2-7; 9 bases are a match to TRBD2. Losses at the gene ends were 8 bases for V and 0 bases for J; bases not matched to a gene: 8. From germline, CDR1 is MNHEY and CDR2 SVGAGI. The CDR3 contains 15 residues. In nucleotides, the CDR3 is TGTGCCAGCTCCCTAGCGGGACAAACCTCCTACGAGCAGTACTTC. It is translated as CASSLAGQTSYEQYF.

As DNA, the CDR3 is TGTGCCACCCAAGCGGGAGGCTACAATGAGCAGTTCTTC. Its translation is CATQAGGYNEQFF. This chain connects TRBV24-1 to TRBJ2-1; 9 bases agree with TRBD2. The germline gives CDR1 KGHDR, CDR2 SFDVKD. Trimming removed 9 bases from V and 3 bases from J; junction bases left unmatched: 2. This CDR3 is built from 13 residues.

The V gene is TRBV5-1, the J gene TRBJ1-2, with D unresolved. V shed 0 bases and J shed 9 bases, with 15 bases lying between them. The CDR3 loop spans 14 amino acids. CDR1 and CDR2 from the germline V gene are SGHRS and YFSETQ. CDR3 in amino acids: CASSLDGGFKSYTF. Written as DNA, the CDR3 is TGCGCCAGCAGCTTGGATGGAGGGTTTAAAAGCTACACCTTC.

The rearrangement links TRBV9 to TRBJ2-1; 9 bases agree with TRBD1. Per the germline V gene, CDR1 is SGDLS and CDR2 is YYNGEE. With V trimmed by 3 bases and J by 9 bases, 19 bases remained unmatched. The CDR3 is 18 residues long. CDR3 sequence (DNA): TGTGCCAGCAGCGCAAACTCATCCGGGACAGGGTCTAGGGGTGAGCAGTTCTTC. The encoded protein is CASSANSSGTGSRGEQFF. The variable domain in full, completed from reference TRBV9 and TRBJ2-1, reads DSGVTQTPKHLITATGQRVTLRCSPRSGDLSVYWYQQSLDQGLQFLIQYYNGEERAKGNILERFSAQQFPDLHSELNLSSLELGDSALYFCASSANSSGTGSRGEQFFGPGTRLTVL.

The rearrangement joins TRBV18 to TRBJ2-5; D perhaps matches TRBD1 (5 bases). Germline values: CDR1 KGHSH, CDR2 LQKENI. CDR3 length equals 13 residues. Trimming left V 6 bases short and J 5 bases short, with 13 bases between. The CDR3 protein is CASSSGQKETQYF. The CDR3 bases are TGTGCCAGCTCCTCTGGACAAAAGGAGACCCAGTACTTC. Variable domain in full (rest from reference TRBV18 and TRBJ2-5): NAGVMQNPRHLVRRRGQEARLRCSPMKGHSHVYWYRQLPEEGLKFMVYLQKENIIDESGMPKERFSAEFPKEGPSILRIQQVVRGDSAAYFCASSSGQKETQYFGPGTRLLVL.

The CDR3 region has the DNA TGTGCCATCAGTGAGGGGGGGACTAGCGGCAGCACAGATACGCAGTATTTT. This translates into CAISEGGTSGSTDTQYF. V and J are TRBV10-3 and TRBJ2-3; TRBD2 agrees at 11 bases. V dropped 2 bases and J dropped 0; count of bases not matched to a gene: 4. The CDR3 loop spans 17 amino acids. The germline gives CDR1 ENHRY, CDR2 SYGVKD.

V and J are TRBV7-8 and TRBJ2-2; D might be TRBD1 (6 bases). The CDR3 contains 17 residues. V was cut by 5 bases and J by 3 bases, with 19 bases left in between. Germline V gene lookup returns CDR1 SGHVS and CDR2 FQNEAQ. CDR3 sequence (DNA): TGTGCCAGCAGCCGCTGGGGCAGGGGTATGGACACCGGGGAGCTGTTTTTT. It translates to CASSRWGRGMDTGELFF.

The chain couples TRBV4-1 to TRBJ2-2; 9 bases are a match to TRBD1. V lost 0 bases and J lost 7; bases outside the gene matches: 12. The CDR3 runs 18 residues. The germline gives CDR1 MGHRA, CDR2 YSYEKL. The CDR3 bases are TGCGCCAGCAGCCAAGAGGCCTGGGACAGGGCGGGGCACGGGGAGCTGTTTTTT. Protein: CASSQEAWDRAGHGELFF.

J is TRBJ1-2 and V is TRBV7-9, with 7 positions matching TRBD1. Trimming removed 5 bases from V and 3 bases from J; junction bases left unmatched: 9. The length of the CDR3 is 15 residues. Germline CDR1 and CDR2: SEHNR and FQNEAQ (reference sequence). In DNA, the CDR3 is TGTGCCAGCAGCACCCGGGACAGAGCGGACTATGGCTACACCTTC. It codes for CASSTRDRADYGYTF.